The clone carrying this T cell receptor (beta chain) appeared once. Its antigen is unidentified. The data derive from a study of cytomegalovirus exposure and HLA in healthy donors. Overall study results and limits: There were several of the most significant clusters that appeared linked to common viral pathogens in a later analysis.

The primer mix had 60 Vbeta and 13 Jbeta primers. Sequencing used immunoSEQ multiplex PCR; TCRdb keeps in-frame clones, though not all of them. The sample yields 250,000 to 350,000 clones, around 90% seen once. The CDR3 length is 17 residues. V lost 6 bases, J lost 5 bases, and 15 bases stayed unmatched. Germline values: CDR1 KGHSH, CDR2 LQKENI. Material for sequencing was PBMCs. The chain joins TRBV18 to TRBJ1-1; TRBD1 matches at 10 bases. This receptor was taken from a woman aged 18-29 years in good health and CMV-seronegative. CDR3 nucleotides: TGTGCCAGCTCTCTCACCATTGACAGGGGGCGAGGGACTGAAGCTTTCTTT. Protein sequence: CASSLTIDRGRGTEAFF.